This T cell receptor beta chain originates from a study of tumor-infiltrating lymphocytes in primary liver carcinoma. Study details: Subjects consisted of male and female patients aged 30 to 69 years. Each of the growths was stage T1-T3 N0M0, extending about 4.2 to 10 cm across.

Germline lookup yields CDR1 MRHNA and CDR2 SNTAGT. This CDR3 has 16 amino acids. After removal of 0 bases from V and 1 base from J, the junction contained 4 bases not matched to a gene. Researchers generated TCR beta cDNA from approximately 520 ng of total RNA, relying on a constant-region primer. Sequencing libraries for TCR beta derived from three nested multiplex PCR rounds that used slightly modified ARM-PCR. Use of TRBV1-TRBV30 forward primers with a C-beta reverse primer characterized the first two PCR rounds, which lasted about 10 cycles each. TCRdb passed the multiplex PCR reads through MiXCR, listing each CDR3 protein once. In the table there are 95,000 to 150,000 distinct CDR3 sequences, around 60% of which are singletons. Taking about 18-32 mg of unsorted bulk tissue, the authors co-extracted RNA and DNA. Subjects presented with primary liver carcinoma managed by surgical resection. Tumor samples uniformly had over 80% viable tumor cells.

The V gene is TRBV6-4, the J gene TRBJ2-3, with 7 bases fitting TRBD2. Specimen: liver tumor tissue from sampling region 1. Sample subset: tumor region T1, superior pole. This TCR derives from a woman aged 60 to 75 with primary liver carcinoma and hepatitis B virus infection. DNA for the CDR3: TGTGCCAGCAGTGACTCGGCTAGCGGAGGCACAGATACGCAGTATTTT. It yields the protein CASSDSASGGTDTQYF.